This T cell receptor beta chain was captured in a study of Graves' ophthalmopathy and Graves' hyperthyroidism. Notes on this clonotype: Its cognate antigen is unknown.

This CDR3 is built from 15 residues. Germline V gene data show CDR1 as SGHTA and CDR2 as FQGNSA. J was trimmed by 4 bases and V by 5 bases; bases with no gene match: 5. RNA served as the template for amplifying TCR beta CDR3 regions. A first-round RT-PCR used HTBI primers, followed by a second-round multiplex PCR. TCRdb re-analysed the multiplex PCR reads in MiXCR, keeping a single row per CDR3 protein. The sample carries about 1.2 million distinct CDR3 sequences, about two fifths recorded once. Study results and caveats: The model's ophthalmopathy progression predictions had less than 71% sensitivity and over 72% specificity. Blood contained most expanded thyroid clonotypes exceeding 0.001 frequency. Between ophthalmopathy and stable hyperthyroidism, a 13-signature model drew a separation with about 85% sensitivity and approximately 79% specificity.

The TCR was taken from an adult man with Graves' hyperthyroidism. Sequenced material: peripheral blood or thyroid tissue (not recorded which). The rearrangement links TRBV7-2 to TRBJ2-5; TRBD2 agrees at 12 bases. In DNA, the CDR3 is TGTGCCAGCAGCCTCTCGGGACTAGCGGGAGAGACCCAGTACTTC. Protein: CASSLSGLAGETQYF.